This T cell receptor beta chain was sequenced in a study of blood T cells in healthy people across ages. Primers used in a second PCR of roughly 6 to 11 cycles were a sample-barcoded 5' primer and a J-beta primer mix. TCRdb redid the calling of the 5' RACE reads with MiXCR, one entry per CDR3 protein. The sample consists of roughly 1,000,000 distinct CDR3 sequences, approximately 26% of them appearing once. This clonotype was counted only a few times. The CDR3 is made up of 15 amino acids. The trim removed 3 bases at V and 7 bases at J, leaving 6 bases unmatched. CDR1 MRHNA and CDR2 SNTAGT come from the germline V gene. This sample was also put to use in a study of T cells of mothers and their children.

The receptor was derived from a girl aged 2-9 years in good health. This sequence joins TRBV6-4 and TRBJ2-1; 10 bases line up with TRBD2. The sequencing input was blood. The CDR3: CASSELAGFGNEQFF. CDR3 DNA: TGTGCCAGCAGTGAACTAGCGGGGTTTGGTAATGAGCAGTTCTTC.